These 5 T cell receptor beta chains came from one sample sequenced in a study of CD8 T cells in ankylosing spondylitis. One entry per CDR3 protein results from TCRdb running MiXCR on the 5' RACE reads. The sample has 200,000 to 250,000 distinct CDR3 sequences; roughly 25% are singletons. The sequenced sample consisted of blood, either unsorted or a sorted T cell fraction (not recorded which). These receptors were collected from a male donor with ankylosing spondylitis or in good health (not recorded which).

Many counts were recorded for this clonotype. V is TRBV20-1 and J is TRBJ2-5; tentatively, D is TRBD1 (5 bases). CDR3 length equals 15 residues. Germline V CDR1 and CDR2: DFQATT, SNEGSKA (reference sequence). Trimming cost V 1 base and J 5 bases, with 17 bases left between them. CDR3 nucleotides: TGCAGTGCTAGAGTTGTGGGGTCAGGGCAGGAGACCCAGTACTTC. Protein: CSARVVGSGQETQYF.

With respect to this clonotype: It may be a read error: a sequence one base away is much more abundant. The chain employs TRBV12-3 or TRBV12-4 and TRBJ2-1; D is possibly TRBD2 (6 bases). Deletions cut 4 bases from V and 9 bases from J, with 13 bases between. This CDR3 spans 13 amino acids. CDR3 sequence reads: CASSSGVAAEQFF. The CDR3 bases are TGTGCCAGCAGTTCGGGGGTAGCGGCTGAGCAGTTCTTC.

The V gene is TRBV20-1, the J gene TRBJ2-3, with 7 bases aligning to TRBD2. Germline V lookup: CDR1 DFQATT, CDR2 SNEGSKA (reference sequence). There are 14 residues in the CDR3. With 3 bases clipped from V and 2 bases from J, the junction kept 5 bases outside the gene matches. The CDR3 loop is CSARTSSNTDTQYF. Written as DNA, the CDR3 is TGCAGTGCTAGGACTAGCTCGAACACAGATACGCAGTATTTT.

In its sample, this clonotype was seen many times. This chain connects TRBV20-1 to TRBJ2-5; D ambiguous. CDR1 and CDR2 from the germline V gene are DFQATT and SNEGSKA (reference sequence). This CDR3 region has 12 residues. Trimming shortened V by 5 bases and J by 4 bases, and 11 bases separated the two germline ends. This chain's CDR3 is CSAQATTETQYF. Here the CDR3 DNA reads TGCAGTGCTCAAGCTACCACAGAGACCCAGTACTTC.

This clonotype came up a few times. The CDR3: CAWHGGGPRKCEAFF. As DNA, the CDR3 is TGTGCGTGGCACGGGGGGGGACCTAGAAAGTGTGAAGCTTTCTTT. The V and J genes are TRBV12-3 or TRBV12-4 and TRBJ1-1; TRBD1 might be the D (5 bases). The CDR3 is 15 amino acids.